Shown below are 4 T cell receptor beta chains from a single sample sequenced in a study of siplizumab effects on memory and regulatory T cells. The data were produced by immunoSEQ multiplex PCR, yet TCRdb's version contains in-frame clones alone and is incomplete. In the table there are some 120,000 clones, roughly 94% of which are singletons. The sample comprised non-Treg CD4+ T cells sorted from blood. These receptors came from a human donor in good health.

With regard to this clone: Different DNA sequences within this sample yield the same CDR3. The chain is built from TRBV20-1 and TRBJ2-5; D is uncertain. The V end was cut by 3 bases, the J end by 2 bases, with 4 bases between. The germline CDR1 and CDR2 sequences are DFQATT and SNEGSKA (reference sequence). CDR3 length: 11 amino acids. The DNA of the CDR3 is TGCAGTGCTAGGCCGCAAGAGACCCAGTACTTC. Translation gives CSARPQETQYF.

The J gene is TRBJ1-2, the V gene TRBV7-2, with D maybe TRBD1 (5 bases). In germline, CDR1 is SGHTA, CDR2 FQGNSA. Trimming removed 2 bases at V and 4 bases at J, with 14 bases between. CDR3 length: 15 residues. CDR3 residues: CASSLSSQVLYGYTF. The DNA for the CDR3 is TGTGCCAGCAGCTTATCTTCACAGGTCCTCTATGGCTACACCTTC.

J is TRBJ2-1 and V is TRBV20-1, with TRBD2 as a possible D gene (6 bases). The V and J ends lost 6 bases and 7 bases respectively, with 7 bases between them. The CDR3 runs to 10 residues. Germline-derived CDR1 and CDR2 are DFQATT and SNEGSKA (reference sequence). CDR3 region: CSAGTNEQFF. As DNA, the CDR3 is TGCAGTGCCGGGACTAATGAGCAGTTCTTC.

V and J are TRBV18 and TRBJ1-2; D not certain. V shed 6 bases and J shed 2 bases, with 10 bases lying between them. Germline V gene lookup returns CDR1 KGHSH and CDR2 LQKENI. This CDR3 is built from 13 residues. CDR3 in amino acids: CASSPERNYGYTF. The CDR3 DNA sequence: TGTGCCAGCTCTCCAGAGAGAAACTATGGCTACACCTTC.